Here is one T cell receptor beta chain with its context. Its target is not known. The data derive from a study of T-cell reconstitution after alpha-beta-depleted transplantation in children. Study-wide findings and caveats: It was surviving recipient T cells and thymic progenitors that gave some patients high TCRbeta diversity at day 60. One year after transplant, T-cell counts and diversity came mostly from newly produced T cells. Alpha-beta T cells about two months after transplant reportedly derived from several hundred expanded graft clones.

Trimming pared 5 bases from V and 0 bases from J, leaving 11 bases between. This CDR3 has 15 amino acids. During its preparation, the TCRbeta library received unique molecular identifiers. MiXCR, run by TCRdb on the PCR reads, gives a single entry per CDR3 protein. The sample gives about a million distinct CDR3 sequences, about 31% of which show up once; more than 25% is in the top ten. The clonotype comes from a boy under two years old who had a stem cell transplant for SCID, so the T cells may come from the graft donor. Material: PBMCs, mostly from graft donor cells, obtained 360 days after TCRalphabeta/CD19-depleted stem cell transplant. V gene TRBV12-3 or TRBV12-4 combines with J gene TRBJ2-1, with D possibly matching TRBD1 (6 bases). The CDR3 protein is CASSGDTSSYNEQFF. DNA of the CDR3: TGTGCCAGCAGTGGGGACACGAGCTCCTACAATGAGCAGTTCTTC.